This T cell receptor (beta chain) was obtained from a study of blood T cell repertoires in COVID-19. V trimming: 4 bases; J trimming: 2 bases; junction bases outside the gene matches: 2. Germline V CDR1 and CDR2: SGHNT, YENEEA. The CDR3 is 14 residues long. Produced via immunoSEQ multiplex PCR; TCRdb's table is partial and in-frame only. The sample contains about 170,000 clones, approximately 86% of which appear only once. The sample comprised peripheral blood. The source of this sequence is an elderly woman with active or convalescent COVID-19. The rearrangement uses TRBV11-3 and TRBJ2-1; 7 nucleotides align to TRBD1. The CDR3 loop is CASSSQGAYNEQFF. The CDR3 DNA sequence: TGTGCCAGCAGCTCTCAGGGGGCCTACAATGAGCAGTTCTTC.